These 19 T cell receptor beta chains share one sample of origin, sequenced in a study of T cell responses to AZD1222 COVID-19 vaccine (dated by TCRdb to the early 2020s). The time point label, read with the paper, signifies: baseline before first vaccination. Library preparation employed the immunoSEQ multiplex PCR assay. Sourced from immuneACCESS, this table was stored by TCRdb with only in-frame sequences that have V and J called. A share of the clones is absent; for the studies checked, an unresolved V gene accounts for under half, and the remainder has no known explanation. Across this sample there are approximately 180,000 clones, with 70% to 90% seen only once. The top ten constitute under 8% of the sample. The sequencing used peripheral blood, collected on day 0 of AZD1222 vaccination. The receptors originated from an adult in good health.

This chain joins TRBV27 and TRBJ1-2; 9 bases fit TRBD1. Unmatched junction bases numbered 7, after V lost 1 base and J lost 4 bases. This CDR3 contains 16 residues. Germline assignment: CDR1 MNHEY and CDR2 SMNVEV (reference sequence). Here the CDR3 reads CASSLWPPTGGYGYTF. The CDR3 nucleotides read TGTGCCAGCAGTTTATGGCCCCCGACAGGGGGCTATGGCTACACCTTC.

The V and J genes are TRBV7-9 and TRBJ1-1; D might be TRBD1 (5 bases). This CDR3 region has 13 residues. With 5 bases removed from V and 8 bases from J, the gap between germline ends came to 15 bases. Germline V gives CDR1 SEHNR, CDR2 FQNEAQ (reference sequence). The CDR3 DNA is TGTGCCAGCAGCCCCGGGGGGGATTCGGAAGCTTTCTTT. This encodes CASSPGGDSEAFF.

The chain joins TRBV2 to TRBJ2-7; D is perhaps TRBD2 (6 bases). CDR1 and CDR2 from the germline V gene are SNHLY and FYNNEI. Trimming took 0 bases from V and 2 from J, leaving 14 bases between them. CDR3 size: 16 residues. In DNA, the CDR3 is TGTGCCAGCAGTGAAGCCCTCAGGGAGGTCACCTACGAGCAGTACTTC. It is translated as CASSEALREVTYEQYF.

This chain links TRBV30 with TRBJ2-1; D unresolved. Germline V lookup: CDR1 GTSNPN, CDR2 SVGIG (reference sequence). This CDR3 spans 14 amino acids. V was clipped by 1 base and J by 0 bases, with 7 bases between them. The CDR3 region is CAWSAVSSYNEQFF. The CDR3 nucleotides are TGTGCCTGGAGTGCGGTTAGCTCCTACAATGAGCAGTTCTTC. Combining the CDR3 with reference TRBV30 and TRBJ2-1 gives the whole variable domain SQTIHQWPATLVQPVGSPLSLECTVEGTSNPNLYWYRQAAGRGLQLLFYSVGIGQISSEVPQNLSASRPQDRQFILSSKKLLLSDSGFYLCAWSAVSSYNEQFFGPGTRLTVL.

This chain links TRBV7-2 with TRBJ1-1; no clear D gene. This CDR3 comprises 14 residues. From germline, CDR1 is SGHTA and CDR2 FQGNSA. Trimming stripped 2 bases from V and 3 bases from J, with 10 bases between. The CDR3 protein is CASSLMSTYTEAFF. The DNA for the CDR3 is TGTGCCAGCAGCTTAATGAGCACTTACACTGAAGCTTTCTTT.

This CDR3 is CASSRSGSYNSPLHF. The CDR3 DNA sequence: TGTGCCAGCAGTCGGTCGGGATCCTATAATTCACCCCTCCACTTT. The rearrangement uses TRBV9 and TRBJ1-6; no clear D gene. The CDR3 loop spans 15 amino acids. With 5 bases removed from V and 1 base from J, the gap between germline ends came to 10 bases. CDR1 and CDR2 (germline): SGDLS, YYNGEE. Full variable domain (remainder filled in from reference TRBV9 and TRBJ1-6): DSGVTQTPKHLITATGQRVTLRCSPRSGDLSVYWYQQSLDQGLQFLIQYYNGEERAKGNILERFSAQQFPDLHSELNLSSLELGDSALYFCASSRSGSYNSPLHFGNGTRLTVT.

V usage is TRBV27 and J usage is TRBJ2-3; D unclear. From germline, CDR1 is MNHEY and CDR2 SMNVEV (reference sequence). This CDR3 is built from 12 residues. V was shortened by 6 bases and J by 0 bases, with 4 bases between the two germline ends. The CDR3, as DNA: TGTGCCAGCAGGACTAGCACAGATACGCAGTATTTT. As protein: CASRTSTDTQYF.

This clone was observed once. CDR3 sequence: CASSKTGGETQYF. CDR3 nucleotides: TGTGCCAGTAGTAAGACAGGAGGGGAGACCCAGTACTTC. The chain carries TRBV19 and TRBJ2-5, with D perhaps assigned TRBD1 or TRBD2 (6 bases each). This CDR3 region has 13 residues. Trimming took 4 bases from V and 5 from J, leaving 11 bases between them. Germline V gene data show CDR1 as LNHDA and CDR2 as SQIVND (reference sequence).

The chain is built from TRBV19 and TRBJ1-2, with a possible D match to TRBD1 (6 bases). CDR3 length: 14 amino acids. The germline V gene encodes CDR1 LNHDA and CDR2 SQIVND (reference sequence). V lost 5 bases and J lost 3, with 13 bases in between. The CDR3: CASSDRGQHYGYTF. CDR3 coding DNA: TGTGCCAGTAGTGATCGAGGACAGCACTATGGCTACACCTTC.

The chain recombines TRBV12-1 with TRBJ2-7; TRBD1 reflects the table's D call only, with no check against the DNA. TRBV12-1 is noted as a pseudogene. The CDR3 totals 14 residues. The CDR3 coding sequence is TGTGCCAGCAGCTTCCGGGACAGCTACTACGAGCAGTACTTC. It codes for CASSFRDSYYEQYF.

V and J are TRBV10-1 and TRBJ2-7, with D maybe TRBD2 (5 bases). CDR1 WNHNN and CDR2 SYGVQD come from the germline V gene (reference sequence). This CDR3 has 17 residues. Trimming left V 0 bases short and J 0 bases short, with 15 bases between. The CDR3 region has the DNA TGCGCCAGCAGTGAGTCGATTAGGACGGGAAGCTCCTACGAGCAGTACTTC. This sequence encodes CASSESIRTGSSYEQYF.

The genes are TRBV3-1 (or the pseudogene TRBV3-2) and TRBJ2-1, with TRBD2 as a possible D gene (5 bases). The CDR3 runs 16 residues. Trimming took off 2 bases at V and 0 bases at J, with 11 bases between the two ends. Germline lookup yields CDR1 LGHDT and CDR2 YNNKEL (reference sequence). CDR3 protein: CASSQRGPTSYNEQFF. CDR3 sequence (DNA): TGTGCCAGCAGCCAACGCGGGCCCACCTCCTACAATGAGCAGTTCTTC.

This chain joins TRBV19 and TRBJ2-1; TRBD1 is a possible D gene (6 bases). This CDR3 has 16 amino acids. The germline V and J ends were trimmed by 7 bases and 2 bases, with 18 bases remaining between them. Per the germline V gene, CDR1 is LNHDA and CDR2 is SQIVND (reference sequence). Written as DNA, the CDR3 is TGTGCCAGTACCCTAACCGGGACAAGGCCCTACAATGAGCAGTTCTTC. Translated, it gives CASTLTGTRPYNEQFF. Complete variable domain (other parts from reference TRBV19 and TRBJ2-1): DGGITQSPKYLFRKEGQNVTLSCEQNLNHDAMYWYRQDPGQGLRLIYYSQIVNDFQKGDIAEGYSVSREKKESFPLTVTSAQKNPTAFYLCASTLTGTRPYNEQFFGPGTRLTVL.

This chain connects TRBV5-1 to TRBJ2-7, with 8 bases matching TRBD1. J gave up 4 bases and V 2 bases, and 5 bases lay outside the gene matches. Germline-derived CDR1 and CDR2 are SGHRS and YFSETQ. The CDR3 length is 14 residues. In nucleotides, the CDR3 is TGCGCCAGCAGCTTAGGACAGGGTATTTACGAGCAGTACTTC. Amino acids: CASSLGQGIYEQYF.

The rearrangement links TRBV7-2 to TRBJ2-7, with TRBD1 identical over 8 bases. The CDR3 sequence is 15 residues long. Trimming removed 5 bases from V and 3 bases from J; junction bases left unmatched: 9. The germline CDR1 and CDR2 sequences are SGHTA and FQGNSA. The CDR3 sequence: CASSTSGTGSYEQYF. The CDR3 bases are TGTGCCAGCAGCACTTCCGGGACAGGAAGCTACGAGCAGTACTTC.

The V and J genes are TRBV11-1 and TRBJ2-1; 8 bases are a match to TRBD1. The CDR3 is 14 residues long. Germline-derived CDR1 and CDR2 are SGHAT and FQDESV (reference sequence). The V gene end was trimmed by 4 bases and the J gene end by 2 bases; junction bases not matched to a gene: 1. The DNA for the CDR3 is TGTGCCAGCAGCTCAGGGGGCCCCTACAATGAGCAGTTCTTC. It translates to CASSSGGPYNEQFF. Full variable domain (outside the CDR3, taken from reference TRBV11-1 and TRBJ2-1): EAEVAQSPRYKITEKSQAVAFWCDPISGHATLYWYRQILGQGPELLVQFQDESVVDDSQLPKDRFSAERLKGVDSTLKIQPAELGDSAMYLCASSSGGPYNEQFFGPGTRLTVL.

V gene TRBV5-4 combines with J gene TRBJ2-1, with a possible D match to TRBD2 (5 bases). V lost 0 bases to trimming and J lost 5 bases, with 9 bases between them. The CDR3 is made up of 14 amino acids. Germline assignment: CDR1 SGHNT and CDR2 YYREEE (reference sequence). CDR3 coding DNA: TGTGCCAGCAGCTTGGATGCCGGGGACAATGAGCAGTTCTTC. It is translated as CASSLDAGDNEQFF.

The chain links TRBV4-3 to TRBJ2-2; 7 bases fit TRBD1. V was clipped by 3 bases and J by 5 bases; unmatched bases: 3. Germline values: CDR1 LGHNA, CDR2 YSLEER. This CDR3 region has 14 residues. CDR3 amino acids: CASSQQGVTGELFF. The CDR3 DNA reads as TGCGCCAGCAGCCAGCAGGGGGTTACCGGGGAGCTGTTTTTT.

A remark on this clone: The sample holds other DNA sequences that translate to the same CDR3. V gene TRBV20-1 combines with J gene TRBJ2-5; no reliable D call. The germline V gene encodes CDR1 DFQATT and CDR2 SNEGSKA (reference sequence). Trimming took 6 bases from V and 2 from J, leaving 4 bases between them. The CDR3 extends over 10 amino acids. The CDR3 DNA reads as TGCAGTGCAAGACAAGAGACCCAGTACTTC. This translates into CSARQETQYF.